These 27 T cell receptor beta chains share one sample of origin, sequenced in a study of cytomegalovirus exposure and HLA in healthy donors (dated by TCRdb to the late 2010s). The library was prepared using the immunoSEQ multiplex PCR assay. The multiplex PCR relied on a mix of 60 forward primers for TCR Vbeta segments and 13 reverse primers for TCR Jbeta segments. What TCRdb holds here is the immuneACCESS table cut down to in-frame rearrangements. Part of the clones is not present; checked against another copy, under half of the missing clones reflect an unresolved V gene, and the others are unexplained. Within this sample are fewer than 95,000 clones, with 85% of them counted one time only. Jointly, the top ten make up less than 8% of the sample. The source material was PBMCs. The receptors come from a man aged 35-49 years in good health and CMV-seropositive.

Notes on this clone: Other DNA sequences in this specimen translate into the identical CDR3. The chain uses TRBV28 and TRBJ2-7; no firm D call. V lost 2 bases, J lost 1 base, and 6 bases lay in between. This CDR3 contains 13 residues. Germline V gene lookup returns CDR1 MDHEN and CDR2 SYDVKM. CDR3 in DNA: TGTGCCAGCAGTTTAACACAATCCTACGAGCAGTACTTC. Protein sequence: CASSLTQSYEQYF.

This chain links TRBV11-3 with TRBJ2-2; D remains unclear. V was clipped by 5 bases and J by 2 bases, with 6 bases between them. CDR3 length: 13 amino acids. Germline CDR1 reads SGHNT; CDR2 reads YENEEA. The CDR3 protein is CASSRTNTGELFF. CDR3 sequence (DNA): TGTGCCAGCAGCCGTACAAACACCGGGGAGCTGTTTTTT.

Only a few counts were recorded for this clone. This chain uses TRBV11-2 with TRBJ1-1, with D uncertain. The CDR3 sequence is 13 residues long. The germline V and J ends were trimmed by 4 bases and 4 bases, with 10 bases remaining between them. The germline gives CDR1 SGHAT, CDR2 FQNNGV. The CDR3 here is CASSSTRGTEAFF. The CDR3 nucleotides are TGTGCCAGCAGCTCAACGAGAGGCACTGAAGCTTTCTTT.

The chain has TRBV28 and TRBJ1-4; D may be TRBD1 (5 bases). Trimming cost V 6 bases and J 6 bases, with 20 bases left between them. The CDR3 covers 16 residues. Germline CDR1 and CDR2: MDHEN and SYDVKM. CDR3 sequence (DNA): TGTGCCAGCAGAGACTATGGGGGGGTCGGACATGAAAAACTGTTTTTT. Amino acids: CASRDYGGVGHEKLFF. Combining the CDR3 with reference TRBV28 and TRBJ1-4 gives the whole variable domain DVKVTQSSRYLVKRTGEKVFLECVQDMDHENMFWYRQDPGLGLRLIYFSYDVKMKEKGDIPEGYSVSREKKERFSLILESASTNQTSMYLCASRDYGGVGHEKLFFGSGTQLSVL.

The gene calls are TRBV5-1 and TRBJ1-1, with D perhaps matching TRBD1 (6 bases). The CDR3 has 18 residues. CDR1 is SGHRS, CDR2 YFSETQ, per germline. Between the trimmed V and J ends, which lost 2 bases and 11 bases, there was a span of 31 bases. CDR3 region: CASSLFDPDSSPLKNAFF. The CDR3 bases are TGCGCCAGCAGCTTATTCGACCCGGACAGTTCACCCCTGAAGAACGCTTTCTTT.

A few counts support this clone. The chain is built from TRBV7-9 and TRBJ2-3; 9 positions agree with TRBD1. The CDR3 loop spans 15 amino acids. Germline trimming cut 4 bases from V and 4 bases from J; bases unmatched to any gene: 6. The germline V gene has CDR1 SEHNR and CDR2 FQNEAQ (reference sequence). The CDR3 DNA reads TGTGCCAGCAGCTCCCCGGGACAGGGCGCAGATACGCAGTATTTT. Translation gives CASSSPGQGADTQYF. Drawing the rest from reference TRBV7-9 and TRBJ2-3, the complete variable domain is DTGVSQNPRHKITKRGQNVTFRCDPISEHNRLYWYRQTLGQGPEFLTYFQNEAQLEKSRLLSDRFSAERPKGSFSTLEIQRTEQGDSAMYLCASSSPGQGADTQYFGPGTRLTVL.

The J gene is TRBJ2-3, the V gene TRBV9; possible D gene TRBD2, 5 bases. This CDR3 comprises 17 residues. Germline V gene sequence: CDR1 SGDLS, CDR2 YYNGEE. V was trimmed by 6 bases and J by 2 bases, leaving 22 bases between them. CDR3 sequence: CASTLSNVALPTDTQYF. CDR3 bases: TGTGCCAGCACCCTATCGAACGTAGCGCTCCCCACAGATACGCAGTATTTT.

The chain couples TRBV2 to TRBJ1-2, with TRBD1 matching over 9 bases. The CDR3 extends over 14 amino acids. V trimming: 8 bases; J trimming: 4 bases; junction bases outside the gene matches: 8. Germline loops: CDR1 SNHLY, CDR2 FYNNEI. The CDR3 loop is CASGGTGPGYGYTF. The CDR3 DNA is TGTGCCAGCGGGGGGACAGGGCCGGGCTATGGCTACACCTTC.

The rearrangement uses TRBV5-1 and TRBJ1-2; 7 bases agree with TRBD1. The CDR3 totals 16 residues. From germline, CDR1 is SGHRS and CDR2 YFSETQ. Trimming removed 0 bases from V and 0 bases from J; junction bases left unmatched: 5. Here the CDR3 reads CASSLDGTASNYGYTF. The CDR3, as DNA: TGCGCCAGCAGCTTGGACGGGACAGCTTCTAACTATGGCTACACCTTC.

CDR3 sequence reads: CASSEIRQGADGYTF. CDR3 coding DNA: TGTGCCAGCAGTGAGATTCGGCAGGGGGCAGATGGCTACACCTTC. The genes are TRBV2 and TRBJ1-2; 8 nucleotides line up with TRBD1. V shed 3 bases and J 6 bases; nucleotides not matched to a gene: 9. Germline assignment: CDR1 SNHLY and CDR2 FYNNEI. This CDR3 has 15 amino acids.

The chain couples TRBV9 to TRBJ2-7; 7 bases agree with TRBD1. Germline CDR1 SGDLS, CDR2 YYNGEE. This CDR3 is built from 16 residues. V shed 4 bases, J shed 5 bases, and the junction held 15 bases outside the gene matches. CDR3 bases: TGTGCCAGCAGCCCACAGCCGGGGACAGTAACCAACGAGCAGTACTTC. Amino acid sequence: CASSPQPGTVTNEQYF.

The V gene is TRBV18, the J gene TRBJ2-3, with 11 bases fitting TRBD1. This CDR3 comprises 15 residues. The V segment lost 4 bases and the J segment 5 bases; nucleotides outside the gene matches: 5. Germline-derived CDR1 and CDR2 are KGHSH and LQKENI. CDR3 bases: TGTGCCAGCTCACTTGGACAGGGGGCGGGAGATACGCAGTATTTT. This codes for CASSLGQGAGDTQYF.

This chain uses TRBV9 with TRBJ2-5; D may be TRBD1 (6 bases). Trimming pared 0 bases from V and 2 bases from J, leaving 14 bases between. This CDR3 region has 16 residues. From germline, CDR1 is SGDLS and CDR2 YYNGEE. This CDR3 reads CASSVEPQGWQETQYF. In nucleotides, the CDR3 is TGTGCCAGCAGCGTAGAGCCACAGGGTTGGCAAGAGACCCAGTACTTC.

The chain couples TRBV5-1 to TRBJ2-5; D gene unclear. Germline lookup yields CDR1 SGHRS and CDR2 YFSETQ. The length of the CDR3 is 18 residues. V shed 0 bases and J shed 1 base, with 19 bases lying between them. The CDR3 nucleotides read TGCGCCAGCAGCTTGGGGCTGGGTCAGGTCACAACCCAAGAGACCCAGTACTTC. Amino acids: CASSLGLGQVTTQETQYF.

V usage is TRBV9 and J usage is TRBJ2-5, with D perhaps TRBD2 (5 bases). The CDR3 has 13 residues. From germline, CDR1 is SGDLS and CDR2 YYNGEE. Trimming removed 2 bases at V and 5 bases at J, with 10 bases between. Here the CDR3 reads CASSVSWEETQYF. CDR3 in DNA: TGTGCCAGCAGCGTGTCATGGGAGGAGACCCAGTACTTC.

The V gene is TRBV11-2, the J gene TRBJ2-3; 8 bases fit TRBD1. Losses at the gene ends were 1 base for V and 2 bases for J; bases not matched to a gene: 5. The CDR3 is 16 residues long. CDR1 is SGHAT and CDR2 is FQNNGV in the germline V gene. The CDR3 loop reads CASSLGQGASTDTQYF. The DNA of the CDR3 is TGTGCCAGCAGCTTAGGGCAGGGGGCCTCCACAGATACGCAGTATTTT.

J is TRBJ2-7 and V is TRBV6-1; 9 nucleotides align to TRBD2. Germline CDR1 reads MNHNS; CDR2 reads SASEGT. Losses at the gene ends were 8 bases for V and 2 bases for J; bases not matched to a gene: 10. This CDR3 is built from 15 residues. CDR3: CASSPSRGGTYEQYF. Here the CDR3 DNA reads TGTGCCAGCTCTCCATCGCGGGGGGGAACCTACGAGCAGTACTTC.

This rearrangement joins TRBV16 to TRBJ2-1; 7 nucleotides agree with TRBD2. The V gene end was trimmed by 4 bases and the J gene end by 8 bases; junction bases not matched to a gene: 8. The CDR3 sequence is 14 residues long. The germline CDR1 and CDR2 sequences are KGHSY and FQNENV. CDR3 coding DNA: TGTGCCAGCAGCCCCCAGTTTGGGGGGGATGAGCAGTTCTTC. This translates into CASSPQFGGDEQFF.

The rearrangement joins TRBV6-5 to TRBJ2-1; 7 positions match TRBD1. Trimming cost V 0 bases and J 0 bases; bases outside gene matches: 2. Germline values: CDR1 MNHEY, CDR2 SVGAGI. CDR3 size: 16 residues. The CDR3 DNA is TGTGCCAGCAGTTACTCCGACAGGGTCTCCTACAATGAGCAGTTCTTC. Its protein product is CASSYSDRVSYNEQFF.

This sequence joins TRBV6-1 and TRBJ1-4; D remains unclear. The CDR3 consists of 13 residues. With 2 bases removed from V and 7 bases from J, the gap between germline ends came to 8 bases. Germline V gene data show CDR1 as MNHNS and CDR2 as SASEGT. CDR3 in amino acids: CASSEIVGEKLFF. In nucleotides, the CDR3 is TGTGCCAGCAGTGAAATTGTCGGTGAAAAACTGTTTTTT.

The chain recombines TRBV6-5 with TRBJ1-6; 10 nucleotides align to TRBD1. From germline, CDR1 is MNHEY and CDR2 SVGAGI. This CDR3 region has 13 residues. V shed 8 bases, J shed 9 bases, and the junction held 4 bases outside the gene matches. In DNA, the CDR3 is TGTGCCAGCGGGACAGGGGACGGTTCACCCCTCCACTTT. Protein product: CASGTGDGSPLHF.

This chain's CDR3 is CASTLRGMSDGYTF. The CDR3 DNA reads as TGTGCCAGTACCTTACGGGGTATGAGCGATGGCTACACCTTC. V gene TRBV19 combines with J gene TRBJ1-2, with no clear D. The V and J ends lost 7 bases and 6 bases respectively, with 18 bases between them. CDR1 is LNHDA, CDR2 SQIVND, per germline (reference sequence). The CDR3 loop spans 14 amino acids.

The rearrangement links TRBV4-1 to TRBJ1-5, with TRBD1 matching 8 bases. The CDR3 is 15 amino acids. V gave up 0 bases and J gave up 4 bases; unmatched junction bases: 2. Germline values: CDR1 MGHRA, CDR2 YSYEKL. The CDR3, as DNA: TGCGCCAGCAGCCAAGACGGACAGGGTAATCAGCCCCAGCATTTT. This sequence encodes CASSQDGQGNQPQHF.

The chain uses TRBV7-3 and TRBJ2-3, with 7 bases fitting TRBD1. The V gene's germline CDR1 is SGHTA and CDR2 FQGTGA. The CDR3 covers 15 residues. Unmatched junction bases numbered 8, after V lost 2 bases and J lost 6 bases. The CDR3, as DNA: TGTGCCAGCAGCTTACAACAGGGGTTGATGGATACGCAGTATTTT. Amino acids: CASSLQQGLMDTQYF.

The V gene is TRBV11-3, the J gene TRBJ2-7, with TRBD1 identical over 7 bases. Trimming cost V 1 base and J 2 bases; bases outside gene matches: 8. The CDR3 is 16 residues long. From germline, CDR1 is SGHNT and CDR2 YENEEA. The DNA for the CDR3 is TGTGCCAGCAGCTTAGGTCTGTGGGACAGTACCTACGAGCAGTACTTC. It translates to CASSLGLWDSTYEQYF.

The CDR3 DNA follows: TGTGCCAGCAGTCCCGGGACAGGGTTAACTAATGAAAAACTGTTTTTT. It translates to CASSPGTGLTNEKLFF. This rearrangement joins TRBV25-1 to TRBJ1-4, with TRBD1 matching over 9 bases. The V segment lost 5 bases and the J segment 1 base; nucleotides outside the gene matches: 5. CDR3 length equals 16 residues. Looked up from germline, CDR1 is MGHDK and CDR2 is SYGVNS.

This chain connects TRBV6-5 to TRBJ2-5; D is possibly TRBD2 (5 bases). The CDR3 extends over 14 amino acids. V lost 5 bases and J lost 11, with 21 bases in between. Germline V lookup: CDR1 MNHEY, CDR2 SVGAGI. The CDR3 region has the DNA TGTGCCAGCAGTGCATGGACTGACGCCCGAGAGCAGTACTTC. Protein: CASSAWTDAREQYF.